One sample yielded the 26 T cell receptor beta chains listed below, sequenced in a study of T cells in Graves' hyperthyroidism and ophthalmopathy. The investigators amplified TCR beta CDR3 regions from RNA transcripts. A set of HTBI primers served as the primers for a first-round RT-PCR of the TCR CDR3. TCRdb re-derived calls from the multiplex PCR reads in MiXCR, one entry per CDR3 protein. The sample has 800,000 or so distinct CDR3 sequences; over 35% are singletons. Sequenced input: blood. The receptors were gathered from a man between 18 and 35 years old with Graves' hyperthyroidism.

Ten or more counts support this clonotype. This rearrangement joins TRBV29-1 to TRBJ1-2; possibly TRBD1 for D (5 bases). CDR3 size: 11 residues. Germline V gene data show CDR1 as SQVTM and CDR2 as ANQGSEA. V lost 2 bases and J 12 bases, leaving 13 bases between the germline ends. The CDR3 here is CSVELLGPHTF. The CDR3 nucleotides read TGCAGCGTTGAATTATTGGGACCTCACACCTTC.

CDR3 DNA: TGTGCCAGCAGTTCTGGTAGCGGGGGGGCGGAGGAGACCCAGTACTTC. Its translation: CASSSGSGGAEETQYF. This chain connects TRBV12-3 or TRBV12-4 to TRBJ2-5; 11 positions agree with TRBD2. J gave up 5 bases and V 4 bases, and 9 bases lay outside the gene matches. This CDR3 has 16 residues.

This clonotype was detected once. The J gene is TRBJ1-4, the V gene TRBV13; 8 bases are shared with TRBD1. With 4 bases clipped from V and 10 bases from J, the junction kept 11 bases outside the gene matches. CDR3 length equals 15 residues. CDR1 and CDR2 from the germline V gene are PRHDT and FYEKMQ (reference sequence). The CDR3 nucleotides are TGTGCCAGCAGCTCGTCGAACAGGGGACAGGCAAAACTGTTTTTT. Translation gives CASSSSNRGQAKLFF.

This clonotype was seen only a few times. The V call is TRBV6-5, the J call TRBJ2-7, with TRBD2 as a possible D gene (6 bases). The germline CDR1 and CDR2 sequences are MNHEY and SVGAGI. The V end was cut by 0 bases, the J end by 3 bases, with 9 bases between. This CDR3 has 14 residues. DNA for the CDR3: TGTGCCAGCAGTTACTCGGGACTGGACTACGAGCAGTACTTC. Its translation is CASSYSGLDYEQYF.

J is TRBJ2-7 and V is TRBV5-8; 8 bases line up with TRBD1. V gave up 6 bases and J gave up 3 bases; unmatched junction bases: 8. Germline V gene data show CDR1 as SGHTS and CDR2 as YDEGEE. CDR3 length: 14 amino acids. DNA of the CDR3: TGTGCCAGCACCCTTGCAGGGGGCAACTACGAGCAGTACTTC. It yields the protein CASTLAGGNYEQYF.

This clonotype was observed at least ten times. V is TRBV11-2 and J is TRBJ2-2; the D is unclear. The CDR3 has 12 amino acids. Trimming removed 3 bases from V and 4 bases from J, with 3 bases in between. In germline, CDR1 is SGHAT, CDR2 FQNNGV. The CDR3: CASSFPTGELFF. The CDR3 nucleotides are TGTGCCAGCAGCTTTCCCACCGGGGAGCTGTTTTTT.

The J gene is TRBJ2-2, the V gene TRBV12-3 or TRBV12-4; weak D call: TRBD1 (5 bases). The V and J ends lost 6 bases and 7 bases respectively, with 12 bases between them. The length of the CDR3 is 13 residues. In nucleotides, the CDR3 is TGTGCCAGCAGCTCAGGGTCGGGCGGGGAGCTGTTTTTT. It yields the protein CASSSGSGGELFF.

The chain's CDR3 is CAISRAAFSRGRDTEAFF. Here the CDR3 DNA reads TGTGCCATCAGTCGAGCCGCATTTAGTCGGGGGAGGGACACTGAAGCTTTCTTT. The chain is built from TRBV10-3 and TRBJ1-1, with D possibly matching TRBD1 (5 bases). The germline gives CDR1 ENHRY, CDR2 SYGVKD. V was shortened by 5 bases and J by 3 bases, with 25 bases between the two germline ends. The CDR3 contains 18 residues.

The sample holds many counts of this clonotype. CDR3 coding DNA: TGTGCCACCAGCAGCCTGCGACAGGGGTCCGAGCAGTACTTC. Translating gives CATSSLRQGSEQYF. This sequence joins TRBV15 and TRBJ2-7, with 8 bases lining up with TRBD1. This CDR3 contains 14 residues. Per the germline V gene, CDR1 is LNHNV and CDR2 is YYDKDF (reference sequence). The V and J ends lost 3 bases and 6 bases, in that order; junction bases with no gene match: 7.

This clonotype was counted ten times or more. This chain uses TRBV19 with TRBJ1-1; 7 nucleotides line up with TRBD1. Germline V gene sequence: CDR1 LNHDA, CDR2 SQIVND (reference sequence). V dropped 5 bases and J dropped 2; count of bases not matched to a gene: 11. CDR3 size: 16 residues. The CDR3, as DNA: TGTGCCAGTAGTTTGAGGGGGCGTGATGGAAACACTGAAGCTTTCTTT. Its translation is CASSLRGRDGNTEAFF.

This clonotype was observed at least ten times. This chain connects TRBV7-9 to TRBJ1-1, with a tentative D call TRBD1 (6 bases). The V gene lost 3 bases and the J gene lost 8 bases, with 10 bases spanning the gap. The CDR3 is 12 residues long. The V gene's germline CDR1 is SEHNR and CDR2 FQNEAQ (reference sequence). CDR3 loop: CASSLGTGEAFF. The CDR3 DNA sequence: TGTGCCAGCAGCTTGGGAACAGGGGAAGCTTTCTTT.

V is TRBV5-6 and J is TRBJ2-7; 7 positions match TRBD2. The germline CDR1 and CDR2 sequences are SGHDT and YYEEEE. Trimming cost V 0 bases and J 4 bases; bases outside gene matches: 4. The CDR3 consists of 14 residues. The CDR3 sequence is CASSLDRREYEQYF. The CDR3 coding sequence is TGTGCCAGCAGCTTGGACAGGCGGGAGTACGAGCAGTACTTC. The full variable domain, with the rest looked up from reference TRBV5-6 and TRBJ2-7, is DAGVTQSPTHLIKTRGQQVTLRCSPKSGHDTVSWYQQALGQGPQFIFQYYEEEERQRGNFPDRFSGHQFPNYSSELNVNALLLGDSALYLCASSLDRREYEQYFGPGTRLTVT.

This clonotype was seen at least ten times. The gene calls are TRBV2 and TRBJ1-5; D uncertain. Per the germline V gene, CDR1 is SNHLY and CDR2 is FYNNEI. The CDR3 covers 14 residues. The V and J ends lost 6 bases and 0 bases respectively, with 9 bases between them. The CDR3 spells CASRGAYSNQPQHF. CDR3 DNA: TGTGCCAGCAGGGGCGCTTATAGCAATCAGCCCCAGCATTTT.

Comment on this clonotype: The junction departs from the called germline gene at one end, perhaps through a read error. CDR3 in DNA: TGTGTCAGCCGGAGTAACAGGGTAAGGTTCCACGAGCAGTACTTC. Amino acid sequence: CVSRSNRVRFHEQYF. The V and J genes are TRBV25-1 and TRBJ2-7; D might be TRBD1 (6 bases). From germline, CDR1 is MGHDK and CDR2 SYGVNS. CDR3 size: 15 residues.

The chain has TRBV12-3 or TRBV12-4 and TRBJ1-1; the match to TRBD1 covers 9 bases. The J segment lost 4 bases and the V segment lost 8 bases, leaving 8 bases of the junction unmatched. This CDR3 spans 14 amino acids. The CDR3 region has the DNA TGTGCCAGCTCATCTAAGACAGGGGGCACTGAAGCTTTCTTT. Its translation is CASSSKTGGTEAFF.

This clonotype was observed once. A much bigger clone sits one base away, suggesting this may be a read error. V is TRBV24-1 and J is TRBJ2-5; perhaps TRBD2 as D (7 bases). V dropped 7 bases and J dropped 7 bases, with 15 bases sitting between them. Germline lookup yields CDR1 KGHDR and CDR2 SFDVKD. The CDR3 is made up of 13 amino acids. The CDR3 nucleotides are TGTGCCACCAGCCCCTTTAGGGGGGGGACCCAGTACTTC. The encoded protein is CATSPFRGGTQYF.

The chain joins TRBV24-1 to TRBJ1-5; a possible D gene is TRBD1 (5 bases). Trimming removed 5 bases from V and 7 bases from J, with 17 bases in between. The CDR3 covers 15 residues. CDR1 is KGHDR and CDR2 is SFDVKD in the germline V gene. The CDR3, as DNA: TGTGCCACCAGTGCCGGGGCTCGAGACGACCAGCCCCAGCATTTT. It specifies CATSAGARDDQPQHF.

Many counts were recorded for this clonotype. The chain couples TRBV29-1 to TRBJ2-5; D ambiguous. Germline loops: CDR1 SQVTM, CDR2 ANQGSEA. There are 11 residues in the CDR3. V lost 6 bases and J 4 bases, leaving 9 bases between the germline ends. Here the CDR3 DNA reads TGCAGCGTCGTGATAGTAGAGACCCAGTACTTC. Protein: CSVVIVETQYF. Full variable domain (missing parts from reference TRBV29-1 and TRBJ2-5): SAVISQKPSRDICQRGTSLTIQCQVDSQVTMMFWYRQQPGQSLTLIATANQGSEATYESGFVIDKFPISRPNLTFSTLTVSNMSPEDSSIYLCSVVIVETQYFGPGTRLLVL.

The chain uses TRBV9 and TRBJ1-2, with 7 bases fitting TRBD1. CDR3 length: 15 residues. Germline CDR1 reads SGDLS; CDR2 reads YYNGEE. With 4 bases clipped from V and 2 bases from J, the junction kept 8 bases outside the gene matches. CDR3 nucleotides: TGTGCCAGCAGCCAAGTAGGGGGCGCGAACTATGGCTACACCTTC. This gives the protein CASSQVGGANYGYTF.

The chain links TRBV12-3 or TRBV12-4 to TRBJ1-4; D unresolved. V lost 5 bases and J lost 6, with 22 bases in between. The CDR3 sequence is 17 residues long. In DNA form, the CDR3 reads TGTGCCAGCAGTGGAGTTAGCCCTGGGGTAGTTGATGAAAAACTGTTTTTT. Its protein product is CASSGVSPGVVDEKLFF.

The V and J genes are TRBV6-5 and TRBJ1-1, with no clear D. Trimming shortened V by 7 bases and J by 3 bases, and 12 bases separated the two germline ends. CDR1 is MNHEY, CDR2 SVGAGI, per germline. CDR3 length equals 13 residues. CDR3 in amino acids: CASMVEFYTEAFF. In DNA, the CDR3 is TGTGCCAGCATGGTGGAGTTTTACACTGAAGCTTTCTTT.

At least ten counts were recorded for this clonotype. The chain uses TRBV29-1 and TRBJ2-2; D call uncertain. The CDR3 spans 13 residues. Trimming took off 5 bases at V and 0 bases at J, with 7 bases between the two ends. Per germline, CDR1 SQVTM and CDR2 ANQGSEA. The CDR3 sequence is CSVQATNTGELFF. The CDR3 region has the DNA TGCAGCGTTCAGGCAACGAACACCGGGGAGCTGTTTTTT.

The chain links TRBV4-3 to TRBJ2-7; D is uncertain. Germline CDR1 is LGHNA and CDR2 is YSLEER. The CDR3 is made up of 16 amino acids. Deletions cut 0 bases from V and 0 bases from J, with 12 bases between. This CDR3 is CASSQEDGFPSYEQYF. The CDR3, as DNA: TGCGCCAGCAGCCAAGAAGACGGGTTCCCCTCCTACGAGCAGTACTTC.

This clonotype was observed once. The rearrangement joins TRBV6-5 to TRBJ1-1; 11 bases match TRBD1. The germline V gene encodes CDR1 MNHEY and CDR2 SVGAGI. This CDR3 comprises 18 residues. With 5 bases clipped from V and 5 bases from J, the junction kept 16 bases outside the gene matches. CDR3 amino acids: CASSKRTGGFRRRTEAFF. The CDR3 region has the DNA TGTGCCAGCAGTAAGCGGACAGGGGGCTTCCGGCGGCGGACTGAAGCTTTCTTT.

This clonotype was recorded once. CDR3 amino acids: CATSRDASALGAEAFF. CDR3 sequence (DNA): TGTGCCACCAGCAGAGATGCCTCGGCCCTGGGGGCTGAAGCTTTCTTT. The V and J genes are TRBV15 and TRBJ1-1; a possible D gene is TRBD1 (5 bases). CDR3 length equals 16 residues. Trimming took 0 bases from V and 6 from J, leaving 17 bases between them. Germline V gene lookup returns CDR1 LNHNV and CDR2 YYDKDF (reference sequence).

This clonotype has more than one count but fewer than ten. The chain recombines TRBV29-1 with TRBJ2-1; D is perhaps TRBD2 (5 bases). Trimming cost V 5 bases and J 6 bases, with 14 bases left between them. CDR1 is SQVTM and CDR2 is ANQGSEA in the germline V gene. The CDR3 spans 13 residues. The CDR3 DNA reads as TGCAGCGTTCCCGAGGGCAGTGGCAATGAGCAGTTCTTC. Its protein product is CSVPEGSGNEQFF.